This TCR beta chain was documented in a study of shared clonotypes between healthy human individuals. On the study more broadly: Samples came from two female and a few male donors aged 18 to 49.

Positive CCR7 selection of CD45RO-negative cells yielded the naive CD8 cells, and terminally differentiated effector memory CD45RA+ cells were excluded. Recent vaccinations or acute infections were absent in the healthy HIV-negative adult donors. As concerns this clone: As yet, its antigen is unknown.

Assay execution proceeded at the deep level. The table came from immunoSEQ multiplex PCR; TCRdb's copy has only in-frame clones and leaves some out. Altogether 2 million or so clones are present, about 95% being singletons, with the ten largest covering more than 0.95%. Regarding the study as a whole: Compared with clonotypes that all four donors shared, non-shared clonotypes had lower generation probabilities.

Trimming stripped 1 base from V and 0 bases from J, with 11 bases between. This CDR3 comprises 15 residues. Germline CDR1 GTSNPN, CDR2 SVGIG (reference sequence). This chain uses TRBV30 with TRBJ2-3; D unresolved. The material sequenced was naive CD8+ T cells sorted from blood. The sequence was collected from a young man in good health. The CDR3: CAWSDLGSSTDTQYF. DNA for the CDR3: TGTGCCTGGAGTGACTTGGGGTCGAGCACAGATACGCAGTATTTT.